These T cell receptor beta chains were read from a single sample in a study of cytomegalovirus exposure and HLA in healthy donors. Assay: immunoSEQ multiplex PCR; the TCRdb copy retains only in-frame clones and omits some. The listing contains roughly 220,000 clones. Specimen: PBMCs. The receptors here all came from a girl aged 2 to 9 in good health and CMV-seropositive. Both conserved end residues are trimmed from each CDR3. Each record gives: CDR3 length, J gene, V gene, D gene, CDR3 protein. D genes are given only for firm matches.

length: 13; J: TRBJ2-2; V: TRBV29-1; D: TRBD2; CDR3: SVEGLAGVSGELF
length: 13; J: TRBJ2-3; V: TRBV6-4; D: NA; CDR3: ASSDSLAAADTQY
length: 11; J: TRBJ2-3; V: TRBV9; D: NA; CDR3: ASSRDFTDTQY
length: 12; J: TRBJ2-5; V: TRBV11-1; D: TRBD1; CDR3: ASSLGTGGETQY
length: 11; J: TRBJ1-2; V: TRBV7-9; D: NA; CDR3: ASKGQGKNGYT
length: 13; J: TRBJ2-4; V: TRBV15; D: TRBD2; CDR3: ATSRAGLAENIQY
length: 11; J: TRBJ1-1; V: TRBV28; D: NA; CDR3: ASKAVPNTEAF
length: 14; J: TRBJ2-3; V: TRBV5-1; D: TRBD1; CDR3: ASSSTGQGADHTQY
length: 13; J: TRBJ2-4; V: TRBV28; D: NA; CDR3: ASNRRSGAKNIQY
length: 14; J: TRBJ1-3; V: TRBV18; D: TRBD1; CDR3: ASSPGQGNSGNTIY
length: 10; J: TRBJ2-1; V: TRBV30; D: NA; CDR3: AWRGRVYEQF
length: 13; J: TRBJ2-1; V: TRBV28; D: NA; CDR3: ASSPWVTDYNEQF
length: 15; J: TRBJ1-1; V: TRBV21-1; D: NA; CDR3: ASSPPGWGGMNTEAF
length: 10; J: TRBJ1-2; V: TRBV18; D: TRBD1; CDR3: ASGTGLSGYT
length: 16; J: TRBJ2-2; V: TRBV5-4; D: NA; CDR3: ASSKKVPTRANTGELF
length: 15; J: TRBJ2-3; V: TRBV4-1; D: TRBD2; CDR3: ASSQSGTSGSTDTQY
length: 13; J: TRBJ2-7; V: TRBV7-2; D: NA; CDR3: ASSLGQGRIYEQY
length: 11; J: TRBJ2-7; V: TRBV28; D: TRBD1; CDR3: AIGDRDSYEQY
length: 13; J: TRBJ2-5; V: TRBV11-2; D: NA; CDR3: ASSQGGFVQETQY
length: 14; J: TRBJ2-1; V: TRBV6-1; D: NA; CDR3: ASSDVSRGSYNEQF
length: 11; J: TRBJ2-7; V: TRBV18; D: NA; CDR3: ASSGRGDGEQY
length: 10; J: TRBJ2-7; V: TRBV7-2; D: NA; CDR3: ASSPFSYEQY
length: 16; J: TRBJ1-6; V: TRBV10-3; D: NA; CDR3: AISGPHSQGRRNSPLH
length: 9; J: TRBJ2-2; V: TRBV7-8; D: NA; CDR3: ATLTYGELF
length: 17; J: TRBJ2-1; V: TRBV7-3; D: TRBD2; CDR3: ASSSITPGLPISYNEQF
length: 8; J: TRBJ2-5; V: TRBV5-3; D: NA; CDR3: ARAEETQY
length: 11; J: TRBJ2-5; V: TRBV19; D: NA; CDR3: ASSGTQQETQY
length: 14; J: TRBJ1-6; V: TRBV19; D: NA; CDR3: ASRALTAPYNSPLH
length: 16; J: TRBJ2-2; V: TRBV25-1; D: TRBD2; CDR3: ASSLFLREGLNTGELF
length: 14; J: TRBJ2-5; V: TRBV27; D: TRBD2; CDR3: ASSLGLAASLETQY
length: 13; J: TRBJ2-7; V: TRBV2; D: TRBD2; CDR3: ASKPRSGSPYEQY
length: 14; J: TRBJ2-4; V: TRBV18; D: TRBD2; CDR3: ASSPPKGGSKNIQY
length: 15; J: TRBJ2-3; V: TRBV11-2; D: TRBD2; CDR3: ASSSAGLAPSLGSQY
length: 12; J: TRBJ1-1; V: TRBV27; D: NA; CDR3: ASSLGGGNTEAF